This T cell receptor (beta chain) was profiled in a study of shared clonotypes between healthy human individuals. Study-level points and caveats: Inspection by rarefaction showed sorted-subset sequencing to be incomplete despite large depth.

For sorted subsets, roughly 200 ng DNA per replicate equaled approximately 30,000 T cell genomes. Original methodology: Junction-only immunoSEQ data arrived without quality scores, meaning filtering differed. The assay was immunoSEQ multiplex PCR, and TCRdb's table has in-frame clones only and misses some. That table is the source of V, J and clone size, and D and trimming were worked out from the DNA. The sample carries about 990,000 clones, around 78% recorded once. This clone was counted a single time. Its antigen is currently unknown. The CDR3 is 16 amino acids. The germline V gene has CDR1 MDHEN and CDR2 SYDVKM. V dropped 5 bases and J dropped 0; count of bases not matched to a gene: 5.

The sequencing input was memory CD4+ T cells from PBMCs. Indicated subset: CD45RA-negative fraction. The chain uses TRBV28 and TRBJ2-7; 12 nucleotides align to TRBD2. This clonotype originated in a man between 18 and 35 years old in good health. Some clones in this sample may be carry-over from other donors' samples. The CDR3 reads CASSTTSGRISYEQYF. Written as DNA, the CDR3 is TGTGCCAGCAGTACCACTAGCGGGAGGATCTCCTACGAGCAGTACTTC.